A selection of T cell receptor beta chains follows, all from one sample in a study of cytomegalovirus exposure and HLA in healthy donors. TCRdb keeps only in-frame clones here, not all; method: immunoSEQ multiplex PCR. The profile covers fewer than 150,000 clones, with 80% appearing a single time and approximately 7% taken by the ten largest. Input material: PBMCs. The receptors shown here come from a man between 40 and 49 years old in good health and CMV-seropositive. Each CDR3 is given with its conserved first and last residue. D genes are given only for firm matches. Only some rows state a clone size, as once, few, many or a class for expanded clones.

V,J,size,D,DNA,CDR3
TRBV9,TRBJ2-1,NA,TRBD2,TGTGCCAGCAGCGTAGGCCAGCGGGGTTACAATGAGCAGTTCTTC,CASSVGQRGYNEQFF
TRBV7-6,TRBJ2-7,few,NA,TGTGCCAGCAGCCCGGGGGACAGCTCCTACGAGCAGTACTTC,CASSPGDSSYEQYF
TRBV18,TRBJ1-1,NA,NA,TGTGCCAGCTCACCACAGGCAGGGCGGGGGACTGAAGCTTTCTTT,CASSPQAGRGTEAFF
TRBV30,TRBJ1-2,NA,TRBD1,TGTGCCTGGAGTGTAGGCGGGACAGGGGGCTTAGACGGCTACACCTTC,CAWSVGGTGGLDGYTF
TRBV15,TRBJ1-6,NA,TRBD1,TGTGCCACCAGCGCACGGGACAGGGGGAATTCACCCCTCCACTTT,CATSARDRGNSPLHF
TRBV7-9,TRBJ2-3,NA,TRBD2,TGTGCCAGCAGCTTAGGACTAGCGGGGGATCGGGGGTCTGCGCAGTATTTT,CASSLGLAGDRGSAQYF
TRBV2,TRBJ2-1,NA,TRBD2,TGTGCCAGCAGTGTGGGACTAGCGGGAGCTTTAGATAATGAGCAGTTCTTC,CASSVGLAGALDNEQFF
TRBV6-6,TRBJ2-7,NA,NA,TGTGCCAGCAGTTACTCGAGGTTCCCCTCCTACGAGCAGTACTTC,CASSYSRFPSYEQYF
TRBV7-9,TRBJ1-1,few,NA,TGTGCCAGCAGCCCATGGGGTGTTTCGCTCAGGGGCACTGAAGCTTTCTTT,CASSPWGVSLRGTEAFF
TRBV6-1,TRBJ2-3,NA,NA,TGTGCCAGCAGTGATAGAGATACGCAGTATTTT,CASSDRDTQYF
TRBV9,TRBJ2-5,once,NA,TGTGCCAGCAGCGTAGTCCCGGGGGACGGCACCCAAGAGACCCAGTACTTC,CASSVVPGDGTQETQYF
TRBV18,TRBJ2-3,NA,TRBD1,TGTGCCAGCTCACCACAGGAGACAGGGGGTGGTGGTACGCAGTATTTT,CASSPQETGGGGTQYF
TRBV4-1,TRBJ2-7,few,NA,TGCGCCAGCAGCCTCCCTGGGGGGAGCTCCTACGAGCAGTACTTC,CASSLPGGSSYEQYF
TRBV7-4,TRBJ1-5,NA,NA,TGTGCCAGCAGCTTAGTAGCGCGTGGGGCGGGACAGCCCCAGCATTTT,CASSLVARGAGQPQHF
TRBV7-3,TRBJ2-3,few,TRBD2,TGTGCCAGCAGCTCCGGGACTAGCGGGAGCGCAGATACGCAGTATTTT,CASSSGTSGSADTQYF
TRBV5-1,TRBJ2-1,NA,NA,TGCGCCAGCAGCTTGGAGGCCAGCAGGGATGAGCAGTTCTTC,CASSLEASRDEQFF
TRBV4-3,TRBJ2-3,NA,TRBD2,TGCGCCAGCAGCCAAGATAGGAGCGGGGCAGATACGCAGTATTTT,CASSQDRSGADTQYF
TRBV6-5,TRBJ2-3,NA,TRBD2,TGTGCCAGCAGTTATGGCGGGGGGGATATAGATACGCAGTATTTT,CASSYGGGDIDTQYF
TRBV19,TRBJ1-4,NA,TRBD1,TGTGCCAGTAGCCCGATCCGGGACAGGGATTATGAAAAACTGTTTTTT,CASSPIRDRDYEKLFF
TRBV28,TRBJ1-4,few,TRBD1,TGTGCCAGCAGGGGTCTGACAGGGTTGTATGAAAAACTGTTTTTT,CASRGLTGLYEKLFF
TRBV7-9,TRBJ2-2,once,NA,TGTGCCACCACCGAGGAGGGAGTTAACACCGGGGAGCTGTTTTTT,CATTEEGVNTGELFF
TRBV6-5,TRBJ1-4,NA,NA,TGTGCCAGCAGTTACTTCGGCGGCCAGCAAAAACTGTTTTTT,CASSYFGGQQKLFF
TRBV7-9,TRBJ1-1,NA,NA,TGTGCCAGCAGCTTAACGACTGAGGGCACTGAAGCTTTCTTT,CASSLTTEGTEAFF
TRBV28,TRBJ1-5,NA,NA,TGTGCCAGCAGTAAACAGGTGTATAGCAATCAGCCCCAGCATTTT,CASSKQVYSNQPQHF
TRBV7-2,TRBJ1-1,once,NA,TGTGCCAGCAGCTTAAGGTCGACAGCCAACACTGAAGCTTTCTTT,CASSLRSTANTEAFF
TRBV5-1,TRBJ2-7,NA,TRBD1,TGCGCCAGCAGCCTCCGGGACAGGGGGCCCTACGAGCAGTACTTC,CASSLRDRGPYEQYF
TRBV4-2,TRBJ2-1,NA,TRBD2,TGTGCCAGCAGCCAGGAAAGGACTAGCGGGGGGTCTTACAATGAGCAGTTCTTC,CASSQERTSGGSYNEQFF
TRBV2,TRBJ2-7,few,NA,TGTGCCAGCAGTGAGGGGGGTGATCCAGTCTACGAGCAGTACTTC,CASSEGGDPVYEQYF
TRBV4-3,TRBJ2-7,NA,TRBD1,TGCGCCAGCAGCCGGGACAGGGGGAGCTCCTACGAGCAGTACTTC,CASSRDRGSSYEQYF
TRBV2,TRBJ2-5,NA,TRBD2,TGTGCCAGCATACTAGCGGGGGGCTACCAAGAGACCCAGTACTTC,CASILAGGYQETQYF